Sequencing of this TCR beta chain was carried out in a study of OX40 agonist ivuxolimab in advanced cancers. Looking at the study overall: Enrolled patients in dose escalation had cancers that were hepatocellular carcinoma, melanoma, renal cell or head and neck cancer. Findings and caveats of the study: In a subset of nonresponders, normalized T-cell clonal expansion was also low. Low clonal expansion, among the lowest seen, marked partial responders at 0.1-3.0 mg/kg. What antigens the expanded peripheral T cells recognized was never established.

Produced via immunoSEQ multiplex PCR; TCRdb's table is partial and in-frame only. The sample consists of fewer than 50,000 clones, 60% to 85% of them appearing once. This clone was counted once. Its antigen is undetermined. The CDR3 consists of 13 residues. Per the germline V gene, CDR1 is SNHLY and CDR2 is FYNNEI. Trimming stripped 8 bases from V and 5 bases from J, with 13 bases between. This receptor was taken from an adult with an advanced solid tumor such as melanoma, head and neck, liver or kidney cancer. The material sequenced was CD4+ or CD8+ T cells sorted from blood, taken in a trial of the OX40 agonist ivuxolimab. The genes are TRBV2 and TRBJ1-5; maybe TRBD1 (6 bases). The CDR3 nucleotides read TGTGCCAGCTCCGGGGGGCCCCATCAGCCCCAGCATTTT. It encodes CASSGGPHQPQHF.